This T cell receptor (beta chain) was observed in a study of cytomegalovirus exposure and HLA in healthy donors. General study findings and limits: In a later analysis, productive TCRs from donors in an Asian-associated ancestry cluster reportedly carried fewer N-insertions than the cohort mean.

Primers for the PCR totalled 60 Vbeta and 13 Jbeta. Authors' data handling: Later, 80 million or so unique TCR beta chains were counted in an analysis, and some 11 million of them were shared. The data were produced by immunoSEQ multiplex PCR, yet TCRdb's version contains in-frame clones alone and is incomplete. That table supplies the V and J calls and clone size; D and trimming were determined from the DNA. The sample lists approximately 140,000 clones; around 74% were seen once. The germline V gene encodes CDR1 SGHAT and CDR2 FQNNGV. The CDR3 loop spans 17 amino acids. V shed 1 base, J shed 0 bases, and the junction held 6 bases outside the gene matches. A remark on this clone: The antigen is not known.

Donors sampled were nominally healthy, though unrecorded immune exposures were likely. This chain connects TRBV11-2 to TRBJ1-5; 7 bases align to TRBD1. This receptor was taken from a man aged 50-59 years in good health and CMV-seropositive. The sample taken for sequencing was PBMCs. CDR3 sequence: CASSLGTGSHSNQPQHF. The CDR3, as DNA: TGTGCCAGCAGCTTAGGGACAGGTAGCCATAGCAATCAGCCCCAGCATTTT.